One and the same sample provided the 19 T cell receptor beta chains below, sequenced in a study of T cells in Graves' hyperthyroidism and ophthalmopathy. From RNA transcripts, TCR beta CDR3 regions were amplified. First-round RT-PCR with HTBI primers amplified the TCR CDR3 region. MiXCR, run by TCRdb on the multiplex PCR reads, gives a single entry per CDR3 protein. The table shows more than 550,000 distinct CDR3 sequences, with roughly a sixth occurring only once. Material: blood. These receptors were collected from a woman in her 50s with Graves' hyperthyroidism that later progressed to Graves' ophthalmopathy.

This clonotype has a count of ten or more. CDR3 nucleotides: TGTGCCAGCTCACTCCCTGATCAGCCCCAGCATTTT. Protein: CASSLPDQPQHF. The chain is built from TRBV18 and TRBJ1-5; D gene uncertain. Per germline, CDR1 KGHSH and CDR2 LQKENI. With 4 bases removed from V and 5 bases from J, the gap between germline ends came to 6 bases. This CDR3 region has 12 residues.

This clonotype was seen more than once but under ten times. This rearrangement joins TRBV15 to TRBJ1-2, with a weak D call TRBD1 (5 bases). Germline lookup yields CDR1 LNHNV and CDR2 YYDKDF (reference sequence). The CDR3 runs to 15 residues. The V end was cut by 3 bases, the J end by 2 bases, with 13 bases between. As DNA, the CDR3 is TGTGCCACCAGCAGCCCGCGGGGGGGAAACTATGGCTACACCTTC. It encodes CATSSPRGGNYGYTF.

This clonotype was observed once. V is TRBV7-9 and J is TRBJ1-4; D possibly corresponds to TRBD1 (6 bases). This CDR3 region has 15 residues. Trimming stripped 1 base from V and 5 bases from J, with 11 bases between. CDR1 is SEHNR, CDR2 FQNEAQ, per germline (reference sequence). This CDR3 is CASSLGTVKNEKLFF. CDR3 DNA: TGTGCCAGCAGCTTAGGGACAGTTAAGAATGAAAAACTGTTTTTT.

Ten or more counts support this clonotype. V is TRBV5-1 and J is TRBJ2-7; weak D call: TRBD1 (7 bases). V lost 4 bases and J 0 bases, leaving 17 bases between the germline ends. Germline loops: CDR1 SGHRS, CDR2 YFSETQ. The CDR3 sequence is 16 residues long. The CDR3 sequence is CASSPAQGGFSYEQYF. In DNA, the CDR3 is TGCGCCAGCAGCCCGGCCCAGGGGGGCTTCTCCTACGAGCAGTACTTC.

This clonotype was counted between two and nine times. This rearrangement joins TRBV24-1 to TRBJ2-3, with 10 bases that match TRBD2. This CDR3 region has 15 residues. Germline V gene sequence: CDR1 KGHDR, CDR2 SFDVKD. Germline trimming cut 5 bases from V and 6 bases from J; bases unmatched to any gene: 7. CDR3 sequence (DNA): TGTGCCACCAGTGCCAGCGGGGGGGCCGCTGATACGCAGTATTTT. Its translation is CATSASGGAADTQYF.

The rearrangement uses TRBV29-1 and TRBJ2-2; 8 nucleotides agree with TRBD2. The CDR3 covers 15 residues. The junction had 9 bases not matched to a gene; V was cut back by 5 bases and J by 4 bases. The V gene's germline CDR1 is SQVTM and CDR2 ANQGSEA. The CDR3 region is CSVRQGAGGTGELFF. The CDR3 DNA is TGCAGCGTTCGGCAGGGCGCGGGGGGCACCGGGGAGCTGTTTTTT.

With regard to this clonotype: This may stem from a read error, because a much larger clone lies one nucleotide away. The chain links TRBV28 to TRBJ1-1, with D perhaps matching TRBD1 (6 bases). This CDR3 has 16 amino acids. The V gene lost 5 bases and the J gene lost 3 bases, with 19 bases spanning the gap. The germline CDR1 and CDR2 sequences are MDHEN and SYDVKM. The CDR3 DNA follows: TGTGCCAGCAGTGGGGGCGTCAGGAGAATGGACACTGAAGCTTTCTTT. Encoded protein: CASSGGVRRMDTEAFF.

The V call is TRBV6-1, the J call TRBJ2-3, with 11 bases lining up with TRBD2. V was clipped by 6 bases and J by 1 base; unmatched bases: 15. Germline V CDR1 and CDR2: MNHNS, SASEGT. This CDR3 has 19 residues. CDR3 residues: CASSTLTSGTAVGTDTQYF. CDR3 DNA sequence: TGTGCCAGCAGCACCTTGACTAGCGGGACTGCGGTTGGCACAGATACGCAGTATTTT.

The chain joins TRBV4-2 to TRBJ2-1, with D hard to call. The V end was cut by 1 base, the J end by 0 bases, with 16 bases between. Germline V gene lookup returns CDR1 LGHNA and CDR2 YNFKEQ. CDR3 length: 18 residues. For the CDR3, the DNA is TGTGCCAGCAGCCAAGCCGGAAGGTTTTTGATCTCCTACAATGAGCAGTTCTTC. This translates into CASSQAGRFLISYNEQFF.

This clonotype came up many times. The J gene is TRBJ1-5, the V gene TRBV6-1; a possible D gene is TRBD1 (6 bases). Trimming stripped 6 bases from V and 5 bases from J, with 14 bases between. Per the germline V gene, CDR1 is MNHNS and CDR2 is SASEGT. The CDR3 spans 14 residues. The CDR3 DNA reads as TGTGCCAGCAGGGTAGGGGACACCTATCAGCCCCAGCATTTT. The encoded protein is CASRVGDTYQPQHF.

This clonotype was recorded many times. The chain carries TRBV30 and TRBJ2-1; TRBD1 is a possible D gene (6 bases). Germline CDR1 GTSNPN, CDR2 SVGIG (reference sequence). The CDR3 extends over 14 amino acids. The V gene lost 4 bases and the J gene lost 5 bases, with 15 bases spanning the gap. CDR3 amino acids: CAWILWTANNEQFF. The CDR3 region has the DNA TGTGCCTGGATTCTCTGGACAGCCAACAATGAGCAGTTCTTC.

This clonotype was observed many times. The CDR3 spells CASSRSGQGAMQYTQYF. The DNA of the CDR3 is TGTGCCAGCAGCCGATCTGGACAGGGTGCTATGCAATATACGCAGTATTTT. The V gene is TRBV3-1, the J gene TRBJ2-3; 8 positions agree with TRBD1. This CDR3 spans 17 amino acids. Germline CDR1 reads LGHDT; CDR2 reads YNNKEL (reference sequence). Germline trimming cut 4 bases from V and 7 bases from J; bases unmatched to any gene: 16.

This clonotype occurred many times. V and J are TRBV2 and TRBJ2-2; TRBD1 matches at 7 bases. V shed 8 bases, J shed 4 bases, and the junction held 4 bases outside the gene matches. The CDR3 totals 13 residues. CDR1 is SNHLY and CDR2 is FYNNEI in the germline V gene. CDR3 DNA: TGTGCCAGCGGGACAGATTTCACCGGGGAGCTGTTTTTT. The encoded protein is CASGTDFTGELFF.

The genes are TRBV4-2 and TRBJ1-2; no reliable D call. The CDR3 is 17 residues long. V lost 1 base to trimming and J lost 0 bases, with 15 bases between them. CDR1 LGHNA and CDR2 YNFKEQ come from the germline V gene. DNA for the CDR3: TGTGCCAGCAGCCAAGCAGGTGCCCCCCTGTCTAACTATGGCTACACCTTC. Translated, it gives CASSQAGAPLSNYGYTF.

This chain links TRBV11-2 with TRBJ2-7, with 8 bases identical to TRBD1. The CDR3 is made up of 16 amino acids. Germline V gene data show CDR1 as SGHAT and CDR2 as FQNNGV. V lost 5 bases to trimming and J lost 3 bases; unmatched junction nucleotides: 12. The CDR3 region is CASSQGTGTGDYEQYF. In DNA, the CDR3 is TGTGCCAGCAGCCAAGGAACCGGGACAGGCGACTACGAGCAGTACTTC.

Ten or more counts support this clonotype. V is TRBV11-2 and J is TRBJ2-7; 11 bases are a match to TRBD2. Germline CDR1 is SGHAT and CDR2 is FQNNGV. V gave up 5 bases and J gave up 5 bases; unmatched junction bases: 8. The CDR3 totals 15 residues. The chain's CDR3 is CASSQALAGGHEQYF. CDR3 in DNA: TGTGCCAGCAGCCAGGCCCTAGCGGGGGGTCACGAGCAGTACTTC.

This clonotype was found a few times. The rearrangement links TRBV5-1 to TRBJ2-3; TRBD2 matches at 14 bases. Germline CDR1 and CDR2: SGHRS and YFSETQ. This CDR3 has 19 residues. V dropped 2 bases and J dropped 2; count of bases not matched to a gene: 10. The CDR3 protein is CASSFRLAGGPSFTDTQYF. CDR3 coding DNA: TGCGCCAGCAGCTTTCGACTAGCGGGGGGGCCCTCTTTCACAGATACGCAGTATTTT.

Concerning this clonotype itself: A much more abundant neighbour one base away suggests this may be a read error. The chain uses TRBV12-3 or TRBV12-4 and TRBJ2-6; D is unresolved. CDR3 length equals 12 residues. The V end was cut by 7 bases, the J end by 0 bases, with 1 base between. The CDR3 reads CASISGANVLTF. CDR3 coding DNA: TGTGCCAGCATCTCTGGGGCCAACGTCCTGACTTTC.

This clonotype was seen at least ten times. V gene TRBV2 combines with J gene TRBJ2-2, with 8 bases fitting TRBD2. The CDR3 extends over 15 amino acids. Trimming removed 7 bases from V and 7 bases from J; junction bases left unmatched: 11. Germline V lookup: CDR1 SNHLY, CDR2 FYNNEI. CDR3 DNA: TGTGCCAGCACGCCCACGGGGGGGGTCTACGGGGAGCTGTTTTTT. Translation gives CASTPTGGVYGELFF.